This entry describes one T cell receptor (beta chain). The data originate from a study of blood T cell repertoires in COVID-19. As for the study in general: T cells, B-cell-depleted T cells, or PBMCs supplied cDNA or gDNA.

In the original processing: By means of reference gene primer amplification, nucleated cell counts were estimated. Assay used: immunoSEQ multiplex PCR; TCRdb lists only in-frame clones, some missing. The DNA was the basis for D and trimming; V, J and clone size are from that table. This table holds some 130,000 clones, about 80% found once. This CDR3 region has 14 residues. Germline lookup yields CDR1 SGHTA and CDR2 FQGTGA. Trimming took off 3 bases at V and 5 bases at J, with 12 bases between the two ends. Sequenced material: peripheral blood. V usage is TRBV7-3 and J usage is TRBJ2-3, with a weak D call TRBD2 (6 bases). The source is a man aged 35-49 years with active or convalescent COVID-19. This CDR3 reads CASSFTGVGDTQYF. The DNA of the CDR3 is TGTGCCAGCAGCTTTACGGGGGTGGGAGATACGCAGTATTTT.